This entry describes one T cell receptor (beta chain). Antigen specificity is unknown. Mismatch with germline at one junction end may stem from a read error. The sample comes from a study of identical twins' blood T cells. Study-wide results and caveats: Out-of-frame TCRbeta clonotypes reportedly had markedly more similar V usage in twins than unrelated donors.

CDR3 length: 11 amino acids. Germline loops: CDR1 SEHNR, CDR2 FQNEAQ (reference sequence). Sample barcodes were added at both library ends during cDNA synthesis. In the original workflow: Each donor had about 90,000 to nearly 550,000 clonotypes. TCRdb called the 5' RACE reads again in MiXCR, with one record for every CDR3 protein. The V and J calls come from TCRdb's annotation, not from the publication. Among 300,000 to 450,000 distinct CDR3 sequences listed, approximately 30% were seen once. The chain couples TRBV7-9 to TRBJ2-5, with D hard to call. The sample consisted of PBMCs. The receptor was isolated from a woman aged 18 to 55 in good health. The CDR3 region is CASSPQETHYF. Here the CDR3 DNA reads TGTGCCAGCAGCCCACAAGAGACCCATTACTTC.